The 11 T cell receptor beta chains listed next were all sequenced from one sample in a study of cytomegalovirus exposure and HLA in healthy donors. The primer mix had 60 Vbeta and 13 Jbeta primers. Sequencing used immunoSEQ multiplex PCR; TCRdb keeps in-frame clones, though not all of them. This sample has 180,000 or so clones, with less than 90% found just once. Sequencing was done on a sample of PBMCs. These TCRs come from a woman in her 30s in good health and CMV-seronegative.

V is TRBV2 and J is TRBJ2-3; 7 nucleotides align to TRBD1. Germline-derived CDR1 and CDR2 are SNHLY and FYNNEI. V lost 6 bases, J lost 3 bases, and 3 bases stayed unmatched. The CDR3 consists of 13 residues. The CDR3 sequence: CASSQGVTDTQYF. For the CDR3, the DNA is TGTGCCAGCAGCCAGGGGGTAACAGATACGCAGTATTTT.

The sample holds one count of this clone. The J gene is TRBJ2-7, the V gene TRBV4-2; D uncertain. Germline V gene sequence: CDR1 LGHNA, CDR2 YNFKEQ. Trimming left V 0 bases short and J 1 base short, with 13 bases between. The CDR3 totals 16 residues. The CDR3 nucleotides read TGTGCCAGCAGCCAAGACAGCGCGGCACTATCCTACGAGCAGTACTTC. Amino acid sequence: CASSQDSAALSYEQYF.

In this sample, this clone turned up a few times. The chain joins TRBV2 to TRBJ2-7; 7 bases match TRBD2. Germline CDR1 SNHLY, CDR2 FYNNEI. V trimming: 6 bases; J trimming: 7 bases; junction bases outside the gene matches: 3. The CDR3 is made up of 11 amino acids. The CDR3 protein is CASRFGGEQYF. CDR3 coding DNA: TGTGCCAGCAGGTTCGGGGGGGAGCAGTACTTC.

The chain uses TRBV28 and TRBJ1-1; D remains unclear. The CDR3 totals 11 residues. Trimming removed 7 bases from V and 4 bases from J, with 7 bases in between. CDR1 and CDR2 (germline): MDHEN, SYDVKM. Here the CDR3 DNA reads TGTGCCAGCATTACAACCACTGAAGCTTTCTTT. Its translation is CASITTTEAFF.

This clone showed up just once. The rearrangement uses TRBV5-6 and TRBJ2-3, with 11 bases aligning to TRBD2. This CDR3 is 16 amino acids long. Germline CDR1 SGHDT, CDR2 YYEEEE. Trimming at V came to 2 bases and at J to 4 bases, leaving 6 bases not matched to a gene. CDR3 sequence: CASSFITSGSSDTQYF. In DNA, the CDR3 is TGTGCCAGCAGCTTTATTACTAGCGGGAGTTCAGATACGCAGTATTTT.

The chain employs TRBV7-9 and TRBJ2-6; D is unclear. Trimming cost V 5 bases and J 0 bases, with 8 bases left between them. There are 15 residues in the CDR3. Germline CDR1 is SEHNR and CDR2 is FQNEAQ (reference sequence). CDR3 protein: CASSLRNSGANVLTF. As DNA, the CDR3 is TGTGCCAGCAGCCTCAGGAACTCTGGGGCCAACGTCCTGACTTTC.

J is TRBJ2-2 and V is TRBV5-1; no reliable D call. The germline gives CDR1 SGHRS, CDR2 YFSETQ. This CDR3 is 15 amino acids long. V gave up 0 bases and J gave up 4 bases, with 10 bases separating them. This chain's CDR3 is CASSLAREFTGELFF. The CDR3 nucleotides read TGCGCCAGCAGCTTGGCGAGAGAATTCACCGGGGAGCTGTTTTTT.

This clone has just one count. The rearrangement links TRBV16 to TRBJ2-7; tentatively, D is TRBD2 (6 bases). The germline gives CDR1 KGHSY, CDR2 FQNENV. Trimming took off 3 bases at V and 6 bases at J, with 9 bases between the two ends. The CDR3 has 12 amino acids. As DNA, the CDR3 is TGTGCCAGCAGCCAGGGGGGTGCCGAGCAGTACTTC. It encodes CASSQGGAEQYF.

V gene TRBV12-5 combines with J gene TRBJ2-1, with 14 bases that match TRBD2. CDR3 length: 15 residues. With 6 bases clipped from V and 5 bases from J, the junction kept 3 bases outside the gene matches. The V gene's germline CDR1 is LGHNT and CDR2 FRNRAP. The CDR3, as DNA: TGTGCTAGTGGGGCGGGACTAGCGGGGGACAATGAGCAGTTCTTC. It codes for CASGAGLAGDNEQFF.

The DNA of the CDR3 is TGTGCCAGCAGCCCGAGGACTCCTAATACCCAAGAGACCCAGTACTTC. Its translation is CASSPRTPNTQETQYF. V is TRBV7-6 and J is TRBJ2-5, with a tentative D call TRBD2 (5 bases). This CDR3 is built from 16 residues. V shed 5 bases and J shed 1 base, with 17 bases lying between them. CDR1 is SGHVS, CDR2 FNYEAQ, per germline.

This chain links TRBV29-1 with TRBJ2-5; possible D gene TRBD2, 6 bases. Germline loops: CDR1 SQVTM, CDR2 ANQGSEA. This CDR3 is 15 amino acids long. Trimming cost V 4 bases and J 2 bases, with 17 bases left between them. In DNA form, the CDR3 reads TGCAGCGTTGTTTTCGGGGGAGGAAGTCAAGAGACCCAGTACTTC. Its protein is CSVVFGGGSQETQYF.